This is a list of T cell receptor beta chains from one sample in a study of identical twins. Via MiXCR, TCRdb re-called the 5' RACE reads, giving one row per CDR3 protein. The sample contains 240,000 or so distinct CDR3 sequences, 10% to 13% of which appear only once. Sequenced input: memory T cells sorted from blood. The receptor source for this set is a man aged 50-60 years in good health. Each CDR3 is given with its conserved first and last residue. D genes are given only for firm matches. Some rows mark clone size as missing; the rest say once, few, many or name a class of expanded clone.

v_call	j_call	d_call	clone_size	cdr3_aa	cdr3_nt
TRBV20-1	TRBJ2-7	TRBD2	many	CSASAYLADGREQYF	TGCAGTGCCAGTGCGTACCTAGCGGACGGAAGGGAGCAGTACTTC
TRBV6-1	TRBJ2-7	TRBD2	many	CASSKGLPTYEQYF	TGTGCCAGCAGTAAGGGACTACCTACCTACGAGCAGTACTTC
TRBV4-2	TRBJ2-2	.	few	CASSPRAQNMAGELFF	TGTGCCAGCAGCCCCCGGGCACAGAACATGGCCGGGGAGCTGTTTTTT
TRBV5-5	TRBJ2-7	TRBD2	.	CASSFLGLAGGPGEQYF	TGTGCCAGCAGCTTCCTAGGACTAGCGGGGGGGCCGGGGGAGCAGTACTTC
TRBV5-5	TRBJ2-5	TRBD2	few	CASSLDYLGGETQYF	TGTGCCAGCAGCTTGGACTACTTGGGGGGGGAGACCCAGTACTTC
TRBV6-5	TRBJ2-7	TRBD1	.	CATGDRADEQYF	TGTGCCACCGGGGACAGGGCAGACGAGCAGTACTTC
TRBV24-1	TRBJ2-1	TRBD2	many	CATSDPTGTSGDEQFF	TGTGCCACCAGTGATCCGACCGGGACTAGCGGCGATGAGCAGTTCTTC
TRBV7-8	TRBJ1-1	.	.	CASGSRGIGGTEAFF	TGTGCCAGCGGGAGCAGGGGTATTGGAGGCACTGAAGCTTTCTTT
TRBV4-2	TRBJ2-1	.	few	CASSQDEFGGGEQFF	TGTGCCAGCAGCCAAGATGAGTTTGGGGGAGGTGAGCAGTTCTTC
TRBV6-5	TRBJ2-1	.	.	CASSYSGGTYNEQFF	TGTGCCAGCAGTTACTCGGGTGGGACCTACAATGAGCAGTTCTTC
TRBV6-5	TRBJ2-3	TRBD2	few	CASSYGGTSRTDTQYF	TGTGCCAGCAGTTATGGGGGGACTAGCCGCACAGATACGCAGTATTTT
TRBV6-2/TRBV6-3	TRBJ1-5	.	.	CASSFPGMSGQPQHF	TGTGCCAGCAGTTTCCCCGGGATGTCCGGTCAGCCCCAGCATTTT
TRBV29-1	TRBJ1-1	.	.	CSVLPAVEAFF	TGCAGCGTTTTGCCCGCGGTTGAAGCTTTCTTT
TRBV6-1	TRBJ1-3	.	many	CASFPGQTSGNTIYF	TGTGCCAGCTTCCCGGGGCAGACCTCTGGAAACACCATATATTTT
TRBV4-3	TRBJ2-2	.	many	CASSQDLRQPTGELFF	TGCGCCAGCAGCCAAGATCTCCGGCAGCCCACCGGGGAGCTGTTTTTT
TRBV5-5	TRBJ1-1	.	few	CASSLRQGLEAFF	TGTGCCAGCAGCTTGCGGCAGGGGCTCGAAGCTTTCTTT
TRBV3-1	TRBJ1-2	TRBD1	many	CASSPIRGVNYGYTF	TGTGCCAGCAGCCCCATCAGGGGGGTAAACTATGGCTACACCTTC
TRBV19	TRBJ2-7	TRBD1	many	CASSIRDRSYEQYF	TGTGCCAGTAGTATACGGGACAGGTCCTACGAGCAGTACTTC
TRBV7-6	TRBJ2-3	.	many	CASSLVGVTDTQYF	TGTGCCAGCAGCTTAGTTGGGGTCACAGATACGCAGTATTTT
TRBV5-1	TRBJ2-7	TRBD1	.	CASSLSHGTVSSYEQYF	TGCGCCAGCAGCTTGTCACACGGGACAGTTAGCTCCTACGAGCAGTACTTC
TRBV20-1	TRBJ1-5	.	.	CSASTGINQPQHF	TGCAGTGCTAGTACGGGCATCAATCAGCCCCAGCATTTT
TRBV5-1	TRBJ2-3	.	few	CASSLADAGADTQYF	TGCGCCAGCAGCTTGGCCGACGCAGGTGCCGATACGCAGTATTTT